This T cell receptor (beta chain) was sequenced for a study of metastatic and nonmetastatic thyroid tumors. Whole-study results and caveats: The study reportedly found significantly higher TCR beta diversity in malignant thyroid tumors than benign nodules, in blood and tumor.

V was trimmed by 3 bases and J by 5 bases, leaving 14 bases between them. Looked up from germline, CDR1 is MNHEY and CDR2 is SVGEGT. CDR3 length equals 15 residues. By share, this clone ranks as medium-sized. Its antigen is still unknown. TCRdb used MiXCR to call clones anew from the PCR reads. The sample has 20,000 to 25,000 clones, roughly 18% seen once; the top ten hold 2.7%. Nobody among the patients had been given any treatment before thyroid surgery. The sample comprised adjacent normal tissue. The chain combines TRBV6-2 or TRBV6-3 with TRBJ2-1; weak D call: TRBD2 (6 bases). This TCR was sampled from a male donor with papillary thyroid cancer or a benign thyroid nodule (not recorded which). Some clones in this sample may be carry-over from other donors' samples. This chain's CDR3 is CASSYPPLADNEQFF. The CDR3 DNA follows: TGTGCCAGCAGTTATCCCCCATTAGCGGACAATGAGCAGTTCTTC.